This T cell receptor (beta chain) was identified in a study of beta chain features in type 1 diabetes. About the study: Patients shared similar age, gender and cell yields with healthy donors.

Sequencing targeted expressed TCRB transcripts, as all isolated RNA had been reverse transcribed. Sequenced naive, central memory and regulatory T cell samples produced an average of about 3.57 million reads. TCRdb's copy holds only in-frame clones and misses some; the assay was immunoSEQ multiplex PCR. The repertoire holds 640,000 or so clones, with around 15% as singletons. Findings and limits, study-wide: A definitive answer on HLA type influencing TCRB rearrangement was not reached here. Type 1 diabetes patients had VDJ junctions that carried fewer insertions and more deletions. Type 1 diabetes patients showed a moderate but significant shortening of TCRB CDR3s in all four CD4+ subsets.

The CDR3 loop spans 15 amino acids. Trimming removed 2 bases from V and 4 bases from J, with 12 bases in between. Germline values: CDR1 SGHTA, CDR2 FQGTGA. This clone was detected a few times. Its antigen remains unidentified. The chain joins TRBV7-3 to TRBJ2-1; TRBD2 is a possible D gene (5 bases). The TCR comes from a man between 18 and 29 years old with type 1 diabetes. The sequenced sample was naive CD4+ T cells from blood. The CDR3 bases are TGTGCCAGCAGCTTAGCGGGTGAAGCGTACAATGAGCAGTTCTTC. Protein: CASSLAGEAYNEQFF.